Presented here are 8 T cell receptor beta chains from one specimen sequenced in a study of T cells after yellow fever vaccination. TCRdb fed the 5' RACE reads into MiXCR, producing one record per CDR3 protein. The table lists 45,000 to 60,000 distinct CDR3 sequences, approximately 7% of them singletons. Here the sequenced sample was CD8+ T cells not binding an NS4B(214-222) dextramer, sorted from PBMCs, taken roughly 45 days after the first yellow fever vaccination. These receptors all stem from a young man who received the YFV17D yellow fever vaccine.

CDR3: CATYPDGTGGEQFF. For the CDR3, the DNA is TGTGCCACCTACCCGGACGGGACGGGGGGGGAGCAGTTCTTC. V and J are TRBV15 and TRBJ2-1; 8 nucleotides line up with TRBD2. J lost 10 bases, V lost 8 bases, and 13 bases had no gene match. CDR1 and CDR2 (germline): LNHNV, YYDKDF (reference sequence). The CDR3 is made up of 14 amino acids.

This clonotype has at least ten counts. V is TRBV11-2 and J is TRBJ2-1; TRBD2 might be the D (7 bases). CDR3 length equals 14 residues. The ends were cut back, 5 bases at V and 4 bases at J, with 12 bases in the middle. CDR1 and CDR2 (germline): SGHAT, FQNNGV. Here the CDR3 reads CASSLGGTYNEQFF. The CDR3 DNA reads TGTGCCAGCAGCCTCGGGGGGACATACAATGAGCAGTTCTTC.

This clonotype was seen only a few times. The chain uses TRBV12-3 or TRBV12-4 and TRBJ2-3; the D gene is possibly TRBD2 (6 bases). CDR3 length: 16 amino acids. Trimming pared 6 bases from V and 2 bases from J, leaving 18 bases between. The CDR3 here is CASRVKAGLNTDTQYF. Written as DNA, the CDR3 is TGTGCCAGCAGAGTCAAGGCGGGGCTGAACACAGATACGCAGTATTTT.

The gene calls are TRBV27 and TRBJ1-2; maybe TRBD1 (6 bases). The V gene lost 6 bases and the J gene lost 6 bases, with 11 bases spanning the gap. Germline V gene sequence: CDR1 MNHEY, CDR2 SMNVEV (reference sequence). The CDR3 runs 12 residues. This chain's CDR3 is CASRQGADGYTF. CDR3 nucleotide sequence: TGTGCCAGCAGACAGGGTGCGGATGGCTACACCTTC.

This clonotype was found a few times. J is TRBJ2-1 and V is TRBV14, with D unresolved. The germline V gene has CDR1 SGHDN and CDR2 FVKESK. The CDR3 has 12 amino acids. The germline V and J ends were trimmed by 1 base and 2 bases, with 0 bases remaining between them. Written as DNA, the CDR3 is TGTGCCAGCAGCCAAGCCTACAATGAGCAGTTCTTC. As protein: CASSQAYNEQFF.

This chain uses TRBV9 with TRBJ2-3; 8 nucleotides agree with TRBD2. Unmatched junction bases numbered 3, after V lost 0 bases and J lost 0 bases. Looked up from germline, CDR1 is SGDLS and CDR2 is YYNGEE. This CDR3 is 16 amino acids long. CDR3 in DNA: TGTGCCAGCAGCGTAGGGGCGGGGGGAAGCACAGATACGCAGTATTTT. This codes for CASSVGAGGSTDTQYF.

Many counts were recorded for this clonotype. The rearrangement links TRBV12-3 or TRBV12-4 to TRBJ2-4; D is unresolved. This CDR3 comprises 15 residues. Trimming pared 6 bases from V and 3 bases from J, leaving 15 bases between. CDR3 sequence: CASSHEPLGKNIQYF. As DNA, the CDR3 is TGTGCCAGCAGCCATGAACCCCTGGGCAAAAACATTCAGTACTTC.

This clonotype was observed a handful of times. The V and J genes are TRBV6-5 and TRBJ2-3; 7 bases line up with TRBD2. The trim removed 1 base at V and 7 bases at J, leaving 20 bases unmatched. The CDR3 has 19 residues. The germline CDR1 and CDR2 sequences are MNHEY and SVGAGI. CDR3 in amino acids: CASSYYTWGGDRRENTQYF. CDR3 in DNA: TGTGCCAGCAGTTACTACACTTGGGGGGGGGATCGGAGGGAGAATACGCAGTATTTT.